This is a list of T cell receptor beta chains from one sample in a study of blood T cell repertoires in COVID-19. The protocol was immunoSEQ multiplex PCR, while the TCRdb copy is restricted to in-frame clones and leaves out a portion. This sample has just over 300,000 clones, with about nine tenths found just once. Sequences were obtained from PBMCs or T cells enriched from blood (not recorded which). These receptors all stem from a woman aged 40 to 50 who had recovered from COVID-19. CDR3s include the opening cysteine and the closing phenylalanine or tryptophan. The D gene is left open where the match is weak.

D	J	V	CDR3
TRBD1	TRBJ2-7	TRBV2	CASAEDRPSYEQYF
NA	TRBJ2-7	TRBV18	CASSPGESEQYF
TRBD2	TRBJ2-5	TRBV10-3	CAIGRAGGEETQYF
TRBD1	TRBJ2-1	TRBV7-2	CASSPRQGGFFEQFF
NA	TRBJ1-2	TRBV4-1	CASSQDSGYTF
NA	TRBJ1-1	TRBV4-3	CASSQGGGPSRALNTEAFF
NA	TRBJ1-2	TRBV9	CASSVQGVYGYTF
TRBD1	TRBJ2-7	TRBV11-3	CASTEGTGTYEQYF
NA	TRBJ1-2	TRBV5-8	CASSFVSHAINYGYTF
TRBD1	TRBJ1-1	TRBV19	CASSNRQGGTEAFF
TRBD1	TRBJ1-6	TRBV7-8	CASTLDRDSNSPLHF
TRBD2	TRBJ2-7	TRBV2	CASRGTSGGEQYF
NA	TRBJ1-6	TRBV11-2	CASSQSGAWLALHF
NA	TRBJ1-6	TRBV12-3/TRBV12-4	CASSLEGASPLHF
TRBD2	TRBJ2-7	TRBV5-4	CASSPPGGGSYEQYF